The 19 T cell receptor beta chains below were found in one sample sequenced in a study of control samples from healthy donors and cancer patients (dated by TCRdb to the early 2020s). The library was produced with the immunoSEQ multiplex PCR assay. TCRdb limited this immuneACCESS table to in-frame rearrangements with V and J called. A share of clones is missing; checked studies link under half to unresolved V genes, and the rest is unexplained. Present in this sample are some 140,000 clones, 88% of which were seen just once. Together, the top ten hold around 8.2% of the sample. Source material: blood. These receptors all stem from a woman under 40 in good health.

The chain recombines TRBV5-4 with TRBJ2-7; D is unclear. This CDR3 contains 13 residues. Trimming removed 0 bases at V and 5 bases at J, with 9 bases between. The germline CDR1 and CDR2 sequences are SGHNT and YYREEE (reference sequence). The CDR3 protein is CASSLDRANEQYF. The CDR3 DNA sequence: TGTGCCAGCAGCTTGGATAGGGCCAACGAGCAGTACTTC.

CDR3 sequence reads: CASSIGQSSYNSPLHF. For the CDR3, the DNA is TGTGCCAGTAGTATAGGACAGAGCTCCTATAATTCACCCCTCCACTTT. The chain carries TRBV19 and TRBJ1-6, with D perhaps matching TRBD1 (5 bases). The CDR3 has 16 residues. The germline V gene encodes CDR1 LNHDA and CDR2 SQIVND (reference sequence). The germline V and J ends were trimmed by 1 base and 0 bases, with 7 bases remaining between them.

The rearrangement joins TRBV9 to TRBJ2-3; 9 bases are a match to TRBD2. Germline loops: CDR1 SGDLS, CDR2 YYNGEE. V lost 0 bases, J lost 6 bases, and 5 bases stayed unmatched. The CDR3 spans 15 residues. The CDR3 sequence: CASSVASGVPDTQYF. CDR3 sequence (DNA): TGTGCCAGCAGCGTAGCTAGCGGGGTCCCTGATACGCAGTATTTT. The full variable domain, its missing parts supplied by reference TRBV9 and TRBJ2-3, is DSGVTQTPKHLITATGQRVTLRCSPRSGDLSVYWYQQSLDQGLQFLIQYYNGEERAKGNILERFSAQQFPDLHSELNLSSLELGDSALYFCASSVASGVPDTQYFGPGTRLTVL.

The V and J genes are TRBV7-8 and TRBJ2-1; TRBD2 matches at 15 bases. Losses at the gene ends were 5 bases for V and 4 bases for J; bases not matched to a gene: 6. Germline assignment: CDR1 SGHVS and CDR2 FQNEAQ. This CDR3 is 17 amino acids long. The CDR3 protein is CASSGRTSGREYNEQFF. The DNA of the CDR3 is TGTGCCAGCAGCGGACGGACTAGCGGGAGGGAATACAATGAGCAGTTCTTC.

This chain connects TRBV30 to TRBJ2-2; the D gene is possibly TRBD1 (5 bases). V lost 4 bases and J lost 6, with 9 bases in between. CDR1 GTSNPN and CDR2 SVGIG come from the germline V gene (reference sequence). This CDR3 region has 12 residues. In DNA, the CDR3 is TGTGCCTGGAAAGAACAGGCCGGGGAGCTGTTTTTT. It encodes CAWKEQAGELFF.

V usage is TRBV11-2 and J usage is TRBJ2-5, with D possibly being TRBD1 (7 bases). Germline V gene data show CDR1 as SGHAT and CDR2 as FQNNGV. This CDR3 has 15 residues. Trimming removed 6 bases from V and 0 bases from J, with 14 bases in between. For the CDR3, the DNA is TGTGCCAGCAGACGGACAGGAGGGGACCAAGAGACCCAGTACTTC. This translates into CASRRTGGDQETQYF.

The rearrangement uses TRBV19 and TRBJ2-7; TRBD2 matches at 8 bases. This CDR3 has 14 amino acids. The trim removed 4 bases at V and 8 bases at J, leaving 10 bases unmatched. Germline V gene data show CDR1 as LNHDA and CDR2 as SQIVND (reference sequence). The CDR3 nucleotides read TGTGCCAGTAGTACACTAGCGGCCGCGGGGCAGCAGTACTTC. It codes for CASSTLAAAGQQYF. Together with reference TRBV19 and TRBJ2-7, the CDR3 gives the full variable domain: DGGITQSPKYLFRKEGQNVTLSCEQNLNHDAMYWYRQDPGQGLRLIYYSQIVNDFQKGDIAEGYSVSREKKESFPLTVTSAQKNPTAFYLCASSTLAAAGQQYFGPGTRLTVT.

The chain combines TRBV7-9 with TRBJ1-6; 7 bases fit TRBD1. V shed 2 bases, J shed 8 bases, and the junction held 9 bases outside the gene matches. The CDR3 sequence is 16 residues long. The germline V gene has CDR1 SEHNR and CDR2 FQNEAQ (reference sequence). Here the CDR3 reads CASSLPPGQKDSPLHF. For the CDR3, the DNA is TGTGCCAGCAGCTTACCCCCGGGACAGAAAGATTCACCCCTCCACTTT.

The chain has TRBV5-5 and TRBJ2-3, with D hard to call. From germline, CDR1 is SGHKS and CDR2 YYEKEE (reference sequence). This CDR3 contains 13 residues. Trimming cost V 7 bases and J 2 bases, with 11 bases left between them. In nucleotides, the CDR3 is TGTGCCAGCGAGGACGATTCCACAGATACGCAGTATTTT. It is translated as CASEDDSTDTQYF.

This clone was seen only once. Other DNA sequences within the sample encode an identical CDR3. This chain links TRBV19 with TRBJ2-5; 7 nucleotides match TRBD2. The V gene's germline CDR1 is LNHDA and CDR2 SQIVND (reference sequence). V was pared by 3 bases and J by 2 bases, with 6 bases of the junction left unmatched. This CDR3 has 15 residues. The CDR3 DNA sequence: TGTGCCAGTAGTATCGGGGGAGGGTCGCAAGAGACCCAGTACTTC. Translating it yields CASSIGGGSQETQYF.

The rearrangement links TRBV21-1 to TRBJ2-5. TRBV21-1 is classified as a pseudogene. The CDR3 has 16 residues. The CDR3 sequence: CASSKARTEALETQYF. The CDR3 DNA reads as TGTGCCAGCAGCAAAGCTCGGACCGAAGCGCTAGAGACCCAGTACTTC.

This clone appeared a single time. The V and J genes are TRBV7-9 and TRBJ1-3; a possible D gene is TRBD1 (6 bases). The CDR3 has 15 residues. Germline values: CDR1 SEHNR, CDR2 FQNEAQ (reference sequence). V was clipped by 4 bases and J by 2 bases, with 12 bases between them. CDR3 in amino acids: CASSSEGGPGNTIYF. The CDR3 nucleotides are TGTGCCAGCAGCTCGGAGGGGGGCCCTGGAAACACCATATATTTT.

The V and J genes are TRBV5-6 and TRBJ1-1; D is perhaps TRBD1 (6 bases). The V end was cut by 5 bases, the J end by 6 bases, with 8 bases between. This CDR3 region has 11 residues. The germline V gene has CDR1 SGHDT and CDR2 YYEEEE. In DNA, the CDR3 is TGTGCCAGCAGTCGGACAGCTGAAGCTTTCTTT. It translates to CASSRTAEAFF.

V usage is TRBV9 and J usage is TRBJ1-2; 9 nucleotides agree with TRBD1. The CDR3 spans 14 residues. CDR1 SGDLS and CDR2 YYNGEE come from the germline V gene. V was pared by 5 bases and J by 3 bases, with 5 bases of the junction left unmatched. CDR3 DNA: TGTGCCAGCAGAGGCGGGACAGGGCACTATGGCTACACCTTC. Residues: CASRGGTGHYGYTF. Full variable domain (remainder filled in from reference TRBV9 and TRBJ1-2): DSGVTQTPKHLITATGQRVTLRCSPRSGDLSVYWYQQSLDQGLQFLIQYYNGEERAKGNILERFSAQQFPDLHSELNLSSLELGDSALYFCASRGGTGHYGYTFGSGTRLTVV.

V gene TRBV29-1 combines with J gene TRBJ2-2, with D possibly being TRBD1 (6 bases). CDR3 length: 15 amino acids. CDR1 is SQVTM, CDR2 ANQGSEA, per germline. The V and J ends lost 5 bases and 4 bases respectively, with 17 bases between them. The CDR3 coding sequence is TGCAGCGTTCTAGGAACAGGGAAGGGCACCGGGGAGCTGTTTTTT. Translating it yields CSVLGTGKGTGELFF.

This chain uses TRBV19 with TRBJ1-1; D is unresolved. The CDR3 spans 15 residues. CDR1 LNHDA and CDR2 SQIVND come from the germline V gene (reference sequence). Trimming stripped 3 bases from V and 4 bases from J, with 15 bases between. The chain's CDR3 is CASSMFSGVSTEAFF. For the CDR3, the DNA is TGTGCCAGTAGTATGTTTTCTGGGGTTAGCACTGAAGCTTTCTTT.

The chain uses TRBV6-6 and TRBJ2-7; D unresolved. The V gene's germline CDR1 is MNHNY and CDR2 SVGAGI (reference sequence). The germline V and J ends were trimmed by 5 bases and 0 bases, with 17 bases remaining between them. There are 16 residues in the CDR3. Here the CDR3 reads CASSLGGRTDSYEQYF. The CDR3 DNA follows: TGTGCCAGCAGTCTGGGTGGCAGGACGGACTCCTACGAGCAGTACTTC.

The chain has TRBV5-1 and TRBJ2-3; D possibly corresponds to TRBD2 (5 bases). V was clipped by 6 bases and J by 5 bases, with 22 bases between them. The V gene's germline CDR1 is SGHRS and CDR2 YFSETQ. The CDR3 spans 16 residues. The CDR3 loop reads CASKSGASIIGDTQYF. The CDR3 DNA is TGCGCCAGCAAGAGCGGAGCATCTATAATTGGAGATACGCAGTATTTT. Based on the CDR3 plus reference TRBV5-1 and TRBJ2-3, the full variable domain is KAGVTQTPRYLIKTRGQQVTLSCSPISGHRSVSWYQQTPGQGLQFLFEYFSETQRNKGNFPGRFSGRQFSNSRSEMNVSTLELGDSALYLCASKSGASIIGDTQYFGPGTRLTVL.

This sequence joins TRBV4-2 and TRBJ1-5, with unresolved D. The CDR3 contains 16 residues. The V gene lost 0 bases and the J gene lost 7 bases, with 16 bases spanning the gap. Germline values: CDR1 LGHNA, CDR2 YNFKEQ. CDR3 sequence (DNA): TGTGCCAGCAGCCAAGATGTCAGGAGCCCCTGGCAGCCCCAGCATTTT. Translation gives CASSQDVRSPWQPQHF.